The clone carrying this T cell receptor beta chain has a handful of counts. What it binds is not known. One end of the junction is discordant with germline, which a read error may explain. Then a second PCR, running roughly 7 to 11 cycles, was carried out with a sample-barcoded 5' primer and a J-beta primer mix. Each cDNA molecule, via a template-switch adaptor with 12 random nucleotides, was tagged. A single record per CDR3 protein comes from TCRdb applying MiXCR to the 5' RACE reads. The data hold roughly 1,800,000 distinct CDR3 sequences, with about 50% observed a single time. This sample stems from a study of blood T cells in healthy people across ages. Donors each provided ten milliliters of peripheral blood. No fewer than 5.5 micrograms of total RNA were isolated from every sample. Findings of the study overall: Across samples, TCR beta diversity tracked strongly with naive T cell percentage.

The CDR3 spans 16 residues. The germline gives CDR1 SGHRS, CDR2 YFSETQ. This chain uses TRBV5-1 with TRBJ2-3; 12 bases map to TRBD2. The sample consisted of blood. This receptor was obtained from a woman in her forties in good health. The CDR3 sequence: CASSLASGGDTDTQYF. The CDR3 DNA reads TGTGCCAGCAGCTTAGCTAGCGGGGGGGACACAGATACGCAGTATTTT.